The clone carrying this T cell receptor beta chain was detected only a few times. What it recognizes is unknown. Data came from immunoSEQ multiplex PCR; TCRdb stores just in-frame clones and leaves some out. This table has more than 2,000 clones, roughly 84% appearing once. With V trimmed by 4 bases and J by 3 bases, 3 bases remained unmatched. The germline CDR1 and CDR2 sequences are MNHEY and SMNVEV (reference sequence). The CDR3 consists of 15 residues. This sample is part of a study of neoadjuvant nivolumab and ipilimumab in lung cancer. Study-level results: TCR richness and clonality were higher in tumors than adjacent uninvolved lung.

The clonotype originates from an adult with non-small cell lung cancer. V and J are TRBV27 and TRBJ2-7; 13 nucleotides agree with TRBD2. Sequences were derived from adjacent normal lung tissue, sampled after neoadjuvant nivolumab, alone or with ipilimumab, at or shortly before surgery. The CDR3: CASSSGLAGVYEQYF. The CDR3 DNA sequence: TGTGCCAGCAGTTCAGGACTAGCGGGAGTCTACGAGCAGTACTTC.